This T cell receptor (beta chain) was recovered during a study of beta chain features in type 1 diabetes. Naive, central memory, regulatory and stem cell-like memory cells within the CD4+ compartment were sorted using CD45RO/CCR7/CD25/CD127/CD95/CD27. The CDR3 has 12 amino acids. With 6 bases removed from V and 5 bases from J, the gap between germline ends came to 13 bases. Germline V lookup: CDR1 SQVTM, CDR2 ANQGSEA. This clone was counted many times. What it binds is unknown. Study conclusions and caveats: More deletions and fewer insertions at VDJ junctions were found in patients with type 1 diabetes. HLA effects on TCRB rearrangement stayed unresolved here. Shortening that was moderate but significant affected the TCRB CDR3s of Type 1 diabetes patients in all four CD4+ subsets.

Sequencing targeted expressed TCRB transcripts, as all isolated RNA had been reverse transcribed. Around 3.8 million reads per sample were averaged for naive, central memory and regulatory samples. The data were produced by immunoSEQ multiplex PCR, yet TCRdb's version contains in-frame clones alone and is incomplete. The sample has almost 350,000 clones; approximately 9.7% are singletons. The source material was central memory CD4+ T cells from blood. The chain combines TRBV29-1 with TRBJ2-5; a weak D match, TRBD2 (7 bases). This sequence was found in a young man with type 1 diabetes. The CDR3 loop is CSVEGEGETQYF. The CDR3 DNA sequence: TGCAGCGTGGAGGGGGAGGGGGAGACCCAGTACTTC.